The source of this T cell receptor (beta chain) is a study of blood T cell repertoires in COVID-19. Study-level information: The United States, Italy and Spain provided the acute and convalescent COVID-19 samples. The analysed material was cDNA or gDNA that came from T cells, B-cell-depleted T cells, or PBMCs.

In the original workflow: The assay estimated nucleated cells by amplifying reference gene primers. The table came from immunoSEQ multiplex PCR; TCRdb's copy has only in-frame clones and leaves some out. That table is the source of V, J and clone size, and D and trimming were worked out from the DNA. The sample records 100,000 or so clones, 80% to 95% being singletons. Germline V gene lookup returns CDR1 LGHDT and CDR2 YNNKEL (reference sequence). The CDR3 is 12 residues long. Unmatched junction bases numbered 5, after V lost 6 bases and J lost 9 bases. The gene calls are TRBV3-1 (or the pseudogene TRBV3-2) and TRBJ2-1; 7 bases fit TRBD2. The sample comprised peripheral blood. The clonotype comes from a man aged 45-65 years with active COVID-19. The CDR3, as DNA: TGTGCCAGCAGTTATGCGGGGGTTGAGCAGTTCTTC. Translation gives CASSYAGVEQFF.